This T cell receptor beta chain was identified during a study of regulatory T cells in long-lasting Graves disease. Findings and limits, study-wide: Favored gene segments in persistent disease were TRBV28, TRBJ1-2 and TRBJ2-5. TCR diversity was lower in persistent Graves' patients than in newly diagnosed ones.

This clonotype has at least ten counts. Its antigen is still unknown. Through Arm-PCR of CDR3 regions and iRepertoire HTBI primers, TCR beta libraries were built. TCRdb reprocessed the multiplex PCR reads with MiXCR, giving one entry per CDR3 protein. The table records about 540,000 distinct CDR3 sequences, 13% of them present only once. Trimming removed 4 bases from V and 5 bases from J; junction bases left unmatched: 9. The CDR3 sequence is 14 residues long. Germline CDR1 SGHRS, CDR2 YFSETQ. Time point: newly diagnosed GD, antithyroid drugs for less than 3 months. The TCR library used RNA extracted from PBMCs. These data are also associated with another study on T cells in Graves' hyperthyroidism and ophthalmopathy. That source adds: First-round RT-PCR with HTBI primers amplified the TCR CDR3 region.

This clonotype originated in a man under 40 with Graves disease. The V and J genes are TRBV5-1 and TRBJ2-7, with 7 nucleotides matching TRBD1. The sequences come from peripheral blood mononuclear cells (PBMCs), collected at new diagnosis, from a patient treated with antithyroid drugs. CDR3 DNA: TGCGCCAGCAGCAGGACAGGAATTTTGAACGAGCAGTACTTC. Its translation is CASSRTGILNEQYF.